Following are 14 T cell receptor beta chains from one sample sequenced in a study of cytotoxic CD8 clonotypes in ibrutinib-treated CLL. The protocol was immunoSEQ multiplex PCR, while the TCRdb copy is restricted to in-frame clones and leaves out a portion. The sample holds about 45,000 clones, 60% to 80% seen once. This material consisted of PBMCs, taken after 24 months of ibrutinib treatment. The receptor set was obtained from a human donor with chronic lymphocytic leukemia.

The CDR3 nucleotides are TGCGCCAGCAGCCAAGTTGGGCTAGCGGGGGTAAACGAGCAGTACTTC. It translates to CASSQVGLAGVNEQYF. The gene calls are TRBV4-1 and TRBJ2-7, with 10 bases matching TRBD2. CDR1 and CDR2 from the germline V gene are MGHRA and YSYEKL. The J segment lost 5 bases and the V segment lost 1 base, leaving 8 bases of the junction unmatched. The CDR3 totals 16 residues.

This clone was counted many times. V gene TRBV7-9 combines with J gene TRBJ2-7; 15 bases agree with TRBD2. The germline gives CDR1 SEHNR, CDR2 FQNEAQ (reference sequence). V lost 6 bases and J lost 3; bases outside the gene matches: 9. The CDR3 is 17 residues long. This chain's CDR3 is CASSSGTSGRNRYEQYF. The CDR3, as DNA: TGTGCCAGCAGTTCCGGGACTAGCGGGAGGAACCGCTACGAGCAGTACTTC.

Notes on this clone: With a far larger clone one base away, a read error is the likely cause. The gene calls are TRBV5-1 and TRBJ2-2, with 9 bases lining up with TRBD1. This CDR3 has 17 amino acids. Looked up from germline, CDR1 is SGHRS and CDR2 is YFSETQ. The CDR3 sequence: CARSLPKTGGNTGELFF. The DNA of the CDR3 is TGCGCCCGCAGCTTACCTAAGACAGGGGGGAACACCGGGGAGCTGTTTTTT.

The CDR3 DNA reads TGTGCCAGCAGCCTCGGACTAGCGGGAGGTGCTGAGCAGTTCTTC. It encodes CASSLGLAGGAEQFF. The genes are TRBV2 and TRBJ2-1; 14 bases are a match to TRBD2. The CDR3 runs 15 residues. J was trimmed by 9 bases and V by 6 bases; bases with no gene match: 7. Germline V gene lookup returns CDR1 SNHLY and CDR2 FYNNEI.

This chain connects TRBV5-6 to TRBJ1-1, with D unresolved. V lost 4 bases and J lost 1, with 14 bases in between. The CDR3 length is 15 residues. Germline lookup yields CDR1 SGHDT and CDR2 YYEEEE. DNA for the CDR3: TGTGCCAGCAGCCCCTACGTAAGTCGGAACACTGAAGCTTTCTTT. It is translated as CASSPYVSRNTEAFF. Together with reference TRBV5-6 and TRBJ1-1, the CDR3 gives the full variable domain: DAGVTQSPTHLIKTRGQQVTLRCSPKSGHDTVSWYQQALGQGPQFIFQYYEEEERQRGNFPDRFSGHQFPNYSSELNVNALLLGDSALYLCASSPYVSRNTEAFFGQGTRLTVV.

The chain joins TRBV2 to TRBJ1-4; D is ambiguous. Per the germline V gene, CDR1 is SNHLY and CDR2 is FYNNEI. Deletions cut 7 bases from V and 4 bases from J, with 10 bases between. The CDR3 totals 13 residues. The CDR3 DNA reads as TGTGCCAGCAAACGGGCCCTTAATGAAAAACTGTTTTTT. It yields the protein CASKRALNEKLFF.

V gene TRBV5-6 combines with J gene TRBJ2-7; perhaps TRBD1 as D (5 bases). V lost 4 bases to trimming and J lost 0 bases, with 17 bases between them. The CDR3 is 16 residues long. Germline V gene data show CDR1 as SGHDT and CDR2 as YYEEEE. The CDR3 DNA reads as TGTGCCAGCAGCCCAGAAGGACCAGGGTTCTCCTACGAGCAGTACTTC. It translates to CASSPEGPGFSYEQYF. The variable domain in full, completed from reference TRBV5-6 and TRBJ2-7, reads DAGVTQSPTHLIKTRGQQVTLRCSPKSGHDTVSWYQQALGQGPQFIFQYYEEEERQRGNFPDRFSGHQFPNYSSELNVNALLLGDSALYLCASSPEGPGFSYEQYFGPGTRLTVT.

V gene TRBV2 combines with J gene TRBJ2-2; TRBD2 matches at 7 bases. CDR1 SNHLY and CDR2 FYNNEI come from the germline V gene. V was clipped by 6 bases and J by 0 bases; unmatched bases: 10. The CDR3 covers 17 residues. CDR3 region: CASSPRWGGANTGELFF. CDR3 coding DNA: TGTGCCAGCAGCCCTCGCTGGGGGGGGGCGAACACCGGGGAGCTGTTTTTT. Variable domain in full (rest from reference TRBV2 and TRBJ2-2): EPEVTQTPSHQVTQMGQEVILRCVPISNHLYFYWYRQILGQKVEFLVSFYNNEISEKSEIFDDQFSVERPDGSNFTLKIRSTKLEDSAMYFCASSPRWGGANTGELFFGEGSRLTVL.

This rearrangement joins TRBV27 to TRBJ1-6; 8 bases are shared with TRBD1. Germline V gives CDR1 MNHEY, CDR2 SMNVEV (reference sequence). The ends lost 5 bases at V and 7 bases at J; junction bases unmatched: 7. This CDR3 has 15 residues. In DNA form, the CDR3 reads TGTGCCAGCAGTCCCCGGACAGGGCTAAATTCACCCCTCCACTTT. Protein: CASSPRTGLNSPLHF.

This clone turned up a few times. The V gene is TRBV2, the J gene TRBJ1-1; a weak D match, TRBD1 (5 bases). V gave up 6 bases and J gave up 10 bases, with 18 bases separating them. This CDR3 comprises 13 residues. Germline assignment: CDR1 SNHLY and CDR2 FYNNEI. Here the CDR3 reads CASSISGGWRAFF. CDR3 sequence (DNA): TGTGCCAGCAGCATATCGGGGGGTTGGAGAGCTTTCTTT.

This clone occurred a few times. J is TRBJ2-7 and V is TRBV18, with TRBD1 matching 9 bases. The germline gives CDR1 KGHSH, CDR2 LQKENI. V was clipped by 2 bases and J by 1 base; unmatched bases: 6. The length of the CDR3 is 16 residues. The CDR3 here is CASSPREGQGSYEQYF. The CDR3 coding sequence is TGTGCCAGCTCACCAAGGGAAGGACAGGGGTCCTACGAGCAGTACTTC.

The chain is built from TRBV5-1 and TRBJ2-2; the D gene is possibly TRBD1 (5 bases). The CDR3 consists of 15 residues. V was pared by 6 bases and J by 0 bases, with 12 bases between. Per the germline V gene, CDR1 is SGHRS and CDR2 is YFSETQ. The CDR3 spells CASIGQITNTGELFF. CDR3 nucleotides: TGCGCCAGCATAGGACAAATTACGAACACCGGGGAGCTGTTTTTT.

V usage is TRBV6-6 and J usage is TRBJ2-2; D may be TRBD2 (5 bases). The ends were cut back, 2 bases at V and 1 base at J, with 8 bases in the middle. CDR3 length: 15 residues. Germline values: CDR1 MNHNY, CDR2 SVGAGI (reference sequence). The CDR3 region has the DNA TGTGCCAGCAGTTACAGGGAGTGGAACACCGGGGAGCTGTTTTTT. Translated: CASSYREWNTGELFF.

The chain carries TRBV7-9 and TRBJ2-5; 7 positions agree with TRBD2. Trimming at V came to 1 base and at J to 7 bases, leaving 0 bases not matched to a gene. The length of the CDR3 is 12 residues. Germline V lookup: CDR1 SEHNR, CDR2 FQNEAQ (reference sequence). Here the CDR3 reads CASSLGEGTQYF. The DNA of the CDR3 is TGTGCCAGCAGCTTAGGGGAGGGGACCCAGTACTTC.